The 30 T cell receptor beta chains given below trace back to one sample, sequenced in a study of post-analysis software for immune sequencing data. Unique-molecular-identifier-tagged TCR beta cDNA libraries were used. TCRdb re-analysed the PCR reads in MiXCR, keeping a single row per CDR3 protein. Of more than 450,000 distinct CDR3 sequences in the sample, roughly two fifths were seen once. The antigens of these receptors remain unknown. Regarding the study as a whole: Higher frequency in patients than in controls was seen for roughly five TRBV segments, with TRBV5-6, TRBV5-1 and TRBV20-1 among them.

Sequenced: blood. These receptors came from a girl aged 10 to 17 with multiple sclerosis.

The chain recombines TRBV5-1 with TRBJ2-1, with D uncertain. Germline V CDR1 and CDR2: SGHRS, YFSETQ. The CDR3 runs 14 residues. The ends were cut back, 0 bases at V and 4 bases at J, with 8 bases in the middle. This CDR3 reads CASSLEDLYNEQFF. The CDR3, as DNA: TGCGCCAGCAGCTTGGAAGACTTATACAATGAGCAGTTCTTC.

V gene TRBV5-5 combines with J gene TRBJ2-1; unclear D gene. V was trimmed by 0 bases and J by 7 bases, leaving 11 bases between them. This CDR3 has 14 residues. Per germline, CDR1 SGHKS and CDR2 YYEKEE (reference sequence). In DNA form, the CDR3 reads TGTGCCAGCAGCTTGGCGTACTCCGGTAATGAGCAGTTCTTC. Translation: CASSLAYSGNEQFF.

This clonotype was picked up a small number of times. The rearrangement links TRBV5-1 to TRBJ2-5; maybe TRBD2 (5 bases). This CDR3 is built from 14 residues. V gave up 1 base and J gave up 5 bases, with 12 bases separating them. Germline assignment: CDR1 SGHRS and CDR2 YFSETQ. CDR3 in DNA: TGCGCCAGCAGCTTGTCTCGGGGTGTGGAGACCCAGTACTTC. Its protein is CASSLSRGVETQYF. Combining the CDR3 with reference TRBV5-1 and TRBJ2-5 gives the whole variable domain KAGVTQTPRYLIKTRGQQVTLSCSPISGHRSVSWYQQTPGQGLQFLFEYFSETQRNKGNFPGRFSGRQFSNSRSEMNVSTLELGDSALYLCASSLSRGVETQYFGPGTRLLVL.

This clonotype appeared a few times. The chain joins TRBV29-1 to TRBJ2-3, with 10 bases aligning to TRBD2. There are 17 residues in the CDR3. Germline trimming cut 0 bases from V and 2 bases from J; bases unmatched to any gene: 8. Looked up from germline, CDR1 is SQVTM and CDR2 is ANQGSEA. The CDR3 spells CSVEEPLAGVYTDTQYF. The CDR3 nucleotides are TGCAGCGTTGAAGAACCTCTAGCGGGGGTATACACAGATACGCAGTATTTT.

The V gene is TRBV29-1, the J gene TRBJ2-2; 7 nucleotides align to TRBD2. The CDR3 has 15 amino acids. The V gene's germline CDR1 is SQVTM and CDR2 ANQGSEA. V lost 2 bases and J lost 4; bases outside the gene matches: 7. Here the CDR3 DNA reads TGCAGCGTTGAACTAGCACCGGGGGGCACCGGGGAGCTGTTTTTT. Protein sequence: CSVELAPGGTGELFF.

The V call is TRBV5-5, the J call TRBJ2-1; D gene unclear. V shed 3 bases and J shed 10 bases, with 14 bases lying between them. Germline V gene data show CDR1 as SGHKS and CDR2 as YYEKEE (reference sequence). The CDR3 runs to 13 residues. The DNA for the CDR3 is TGTGCCAGCAGCTCTTATCAGCGAGAAGAGCAGTTCTTC. This gives the protein CASSSYQREEQFF. The full variable domain, its missing parts supplied by reference TRBV5-5 and TRBJ2-1, is DAGVTQSPTHLIKTRGQQVTLRCSPISGHKSVSWYQQVLGQGPQFIFQYYEKEERGRGNFPDRFSARQFPNYSSELNVNALLLGDSALYLCASSSYQREEQFFGPGTRLTVL.

J is TRBJ1-1 and V is TRBV29-1; D ambiguous. CDR3 length: 11 amino acids. V lost 4 bases and J 7 bases, leaving 10 bases between the germline ends. CDR1 is SQVTM and CDR2 is ANQGSEA in the germline V gene. CDR3 residues: CSVGRSFEAFF. The DNA of the CDR3 is TGCAGCGTTGGTCGCTCTTTTGAAGCTTTCTTT.

This clonotype was seen a few times. The rearrangement links TRBV27 to TRBJ2-7; 8 nucleotides match TRBD2. The CDR3 consists of 14 residues. Unmatched junction bases numbered 7, after V lost 6 bases and J lost 3 bases. CDR1 is MNHEY, CDR2 SMNVEV, per germline (reference sequence). The CDR3: CASSPFSGDYEQYF. The CDR3 DNA reads as TGTGCCAGCAGCCCTTTTAGCGGGGACTACGAGCAGTACTTC.

In this sample, this clonotype turned up many times. In DNA form, the CDR3 reads TGTGCCAGCAGCTTTGGAACGGCGCCGGGTGGTGAGCAGTTCTTC. It codes for CASSFGTAPGGEQFF. This sequence joins TRBV11-2 and TRBJ2-1; no definite D call. Trimming took 3 bases from V and 9 from J, leaving 18 bases between them. Germline CDR1 SGHAT, CDR2 FQNNGV. This CDR3 region has 15 residues.

This clonotype was counted only a few times. The chain couples TRBV21-1 to TRBJ2-3; the tabulated D call, TRBD1, remains unverified against the DNA. TRBV21-1 is classified as a pseudogene. The CDR3 loop spans 14 amino acids. The CDR3 DNA reads as TGTGCCAGCAGCTCCCCCACGGGGACCGATACGCAGTATTTT. Translating gives CASSSPTGTDTQYF.

This chain uses TRBV12-3 or TRBV12-4 with TRBJ2-7; possibly TRBD1 for D (5 bases). V was pared by 5 bases and J by 9 bases, with 14 bases between. This CDR3 is 12 amino acids long. In DNA, the CDR3 is TGTGCCAGCAGTACCCAGGGTCTCTCGCAGTACTTC. It specifies CASSTQGLSQYF.

The table lists this clonotype with a few counts. The DNA of the CDR3 is TGTGCCAGCAGTTACTCATCTCAGCGGCTCGGGGCCAACGTCCTGACTTTC. Protein: CASSYSSQRLGANVLTF. This rearrangement joins TRBV6-5 to TRBJ2-6; weak D call: TRBD2 (5 bases). CDR3 size: 17 residues. V lost 0 bases and J 4 bases, leaving 13 bases between the germline ends. Germline V CDR1 and CDR2: MNHEY, SVGAGI.

In this sample, this clonotype turned up a few times. The CDR3, as DNA: TGTGCCTCCGAAGGGGGGGGCTATGAGCAGTTCTTC. It translates to CASEGGGYEQFF. V gene TRBV9 combines with J gene TRBJ2-1, with D possibly matching TRBD2 (7 bases). Between the trimmed V and J ends, which lost 10 bases and 8 bases, there was a span of 16 bases. The germline CDR1 and CDR2 sequences are SGDLS and YYNGEE. The CDR3 totals 12 residues.

This sequence joins TRBV6-5 and TRBJ1-2; D unresolved. The CDR3 is 15 residues long. Germline CDR1 MNHEY, CDR2 SVGAGI. Trimming removed 0 bases from V and 6 bases from J, with 14 bases in between. In nucleotides, the CDR3 is TGTGCCAGCAGTTACTCTGGACGGGCACCGAATGGCTACACCTTC. It is translated as CASSYSGRAPNGYTF.

Only one count was recorded for this clonotype. J is TRBJ2-5 and V is TRBV24-1; D might be TRBD1 or TRBD2, each matching 5 bases. Germline CDR1 KGHDR, CDR2 SFDVKD. There are 15 residues in the CDR3. Trimming removed 5 bases from V and 4 bases from J, with 16 bases in between. The CDR3 here is CATSGGPGIRETQYF. In DNA form, the CDR3 reads TGTGCCACCAGTGGGGGCCCGGGAATCCGAGAGACCCAGTACTTC.

This chain links TRBV7-9 with TRBJ2-1, with D hard to call. V lost 5 bases, J lost 9 bases, and 8 bases lay in between. The CDR3 runs to 11 residues. CDR1 is SEHNR, CDR2 FQNEAQ, per germline (reference sequence). The chain's CDR3 is CASSIRGEQFF. The DNA of the CDR3 is TGTGCCAGCAGCATCAGAGGTGAGCAGTTCTTC.

In the case of this clonotype: At one of its ends the junction is not consistent with the germline gene, which may arise from a read error. V usage is TRBV7-9 and J usage is TRBJ2-7; TRBD1 matches 7 bases. The CDR3 has 15 residues. CDR1 and CDR2 (germline): SEHNR, FQNEAQ (reference sequence). For the CDR3, the DNA is TGCGCCAGCAGCCGCCCGGGACAGCCCACCTACGAGCAGTACTTC. Protein product: CASSRPGQPTYEQYF.

The chain couples TRBV5-1 to TRBJ2-3, with D possibly matching TRBD2 (5 bases). Germline CDR1 and CDR2: SGHRS and YFSETQ. CDR3 length equals 15 residues. Trimming cost V 4 bases and J 2 bases, with 14 bases left between them. The CDR3 reads CASSPVIAHTDTQYF. The DNA for the CDR3 is TGCGCCAGCAGCCCCGTGATAGCGCACACAGATACGCAGTATTTT.

This clonotype was observed once. The chain couples TRBV6-1 to TRBJ2-1; TRBD2 aligns across 8 bases. The germline gives CDR1 MNHNS, CDR2 SASEGT. The CDR3 loop spans 16 amino acids. V lost 5 bases and J lost 2; bases outside the gene matches: 8. The CDR3 sequence is CASSLRAGDPYNEQFF. In DNA form, the CDR3 reads TGTGCCAGCAGTCTTCGAGCGGGAGATCCCTACAATGAGCAGTTCTTC.

The chain combines TRBV5-1 with TRBJ2-1; D may correspond to TRBD1 or TRBD2 (5 bases each). The J call may not be correct, given that the DNA end is closer to TRBJ2-7. The length of the CDR3 is 16 residues. In germline, CDR1 is SGHRS, CDR2 YFSETQ. The CDR3 bases are TGCGCCAGCAGCTACCCGACCGGGACGGTAAACAATGAGCAGTACTTC. Amino acids: CASSYPTGTVNNEQYF.

Turning to this clonotype: At one boundary the junction diverges from the germline segment, which might be a read error. This chain uses TRBV5-1 with TRBJ2-3; D is unclear. This CDR3 region has 15 residues. Germline V CDR1 and CDR2: SGHRS, YFSETQ. CDR3 DNA sequence: TGCGCCAGCAGCTTGTCGGAGCCCCGCACAGATACGCGGTATTTT. Its translation: CASSLSEPRTDTRYF.

This clonotype was detected a few times. V usage is TRBV6-5 and J usage is TRBJ2-7; 8 nucleotides match TRBD1. The CDR3 totals 13 residues. V shed 5 bases, J shed 5 bases, and the junction held 5 bases outside the gene matches. CDR1 MNHEY and CDR2 SVGAGI come from the germline V gene. CDR3 nucleotides: TGTGCCAGCAGTGGAGACAGGGGCGACGAGCAGTACTTC. Residues: CASSGDRGDEQYF.

The J gene is TRBJ2-5, the V gene TRBV29-1, with TRBD2 matching over 10 bases. From germline, CDR1 is SQVTM and CDR2 ANQGSEA. The ends lost 4 bases at V and 11 bases at J; junction bases unmatched: 10. This CDR3 is 13 amino acids long. The CDR3 loop reads CSVASGSINEQYF. For the CDR3, the DNA is TGCAGCGTTGCTAGCGGGAGTATCAATGAGCAGTACTTC.

This clonotype has a handful of counts. The chain combines TRBV29-1 with TRBJ2-7; 8 bases align to TRBD2. CDR1 and CDR2 (germline): SQVTM, ANQGSEA. CDR3 length: 14 amino acids. The V gene end was trimmed by 5 bases and the J gene end by 0 bases; junction bases not matched to a gene: 6. The CDR3 DNA reads TGCAGCGTTTCCAAGCGGGAGAGCTCCTACGAGCAGTACTTC. Protein product: CSVSKRESSYEQYF.

J is TRBJ2-3 and V is TRBV20-1; 7 bases are shared with TRBD2. The CDR3 extends over 15 amino acids. Germline V gene sequence: CDR1 DFQATT, CDR2 SNEGSKA (reference sequence). Losses at the gene ends were 5 bases for V and 3 bases for J; bases not matched to a gene: 11. CDR3 residues: CSASSGTGRTDTQYF. The CDR3 DNA is TGCAGTGCTTCCAGCGGGACGGGGAGGACAGATACGCAGTATTTT.

V usage is TRBV5-6 and J usage is TRBJ1-2; D might be TRBD1 (6 bases). CDR3 length: 13 residues. Trimming pared 7 bases from V and 6 bases from J, leaving 16 bases between. Germline values: CDR1 SGHDT, CDR2 YYEEEE. Here the CDR3 reads CASQDFRGHGYTF. CDR3 DNA sequence: TGTGCCAGCCAAGATTTCAGGGGACATGGCTACACCTTC.

This clonotype was detected only a few times. V gene TRBV7-2 combines with J gene TRBJ2-5; D gene ambiguous. The J call may not be correct, given that the DNA end is closer to TRBJ2-7. This CDR3 has 15 residues. Germline lookup yields CDR1 SGHTA and CDR2 FQGNSA. The CDR3: CASSPSIAQADEQYF. For the CDR3, the DNA is TGTGCCAGCAGCCCCTCAATAGCCCAGGCGGACGAGCAGTACTTC.

The chain carries TRBV29-1 and TRBJ1-1; a weak D match, TRBD1 (5 bases). Trimming took 0 bases from V and 5 from J, leaving 10 bases between them. Per germline, CDR1 SQVTM and CDR2 ANQGSEA. The CDR3 is 13 residues long. As DNA, the CDR3 is TGCAGCGTTGAAGAGGGGGAAGGGACTGAAGCTTTCTTT. It yields the protein CSVEEGEGTEAFF.

This clonotype was seen a handful of times. This chain links TRBV5-1 with TRBJ2-7; D gene uncertain. The V gene's germline CDR1 is SGHRS and CDR2 YFSETQ. V lost 0 bases, J lost 5 bases, and 9 bases lay in between. The CDR3 sequence is 13 residues long. CDR3 nucleotides: TGCGCCAGCAGCTTGGAAAGGGCCGACGAGCAGTACTTC. Its translation is CASSLERADEQYF.

The chain has TRBV7-9 and TRBJ2-1; 8 nucleotides align to TRBD1. V was clipped by 4 bases and J by 8 bases; unmatched bases: 10. This CDR3 is built from 15 residues. CDR1 and CDR2 from the germline V gene are SEHNR and FQNEAQ (reference sequence). The chain's CDR3 is CASSSISGQGYEQFF. The DNA of the CDR3 is TGTGCCAGCAGCTCTATCTCCGGACAGGGCTATGAGCAGTTCTTC.